Listed below are T cell receptor beta chains from one sample, sequenced in a study of T cell repertoires in cytomegalovirus infection. TCRdb re-called the reads with MiXCR, one entry per CDR3 protein. The sample shows tens of thousands of distinct CDR3 sequences, around 28% of them seen only once. These receptors have no known antigen. Sequences were derived from CD8+ T cells from cultured PBMCs, sampled from culture after CMV antigen stimulation. The source is a human donor in good health (CMV status not recorded). Some clones in this sample may be carry-over from other donors' samples. CDR3s include the opening cysteine and the closing phenylalanine or tryptophan. The order of the fields is clone size, V gene, CDR3 length, J gene, D gene, CDR3 protein, CDR3 DNA. D genes are given only for firm matches. Part of the rows lack a size; the others show once, few, many or a class for expanded clones.

few	TRBV27	13	TRBJ1-1	NA	CASSLSWTAEAFF	TGTGCCAGCAGTTTATCGTGGACCGCTGAAGCTTTCTTT
many	TRBV7-2	13	TRBJ2-7	TRBD1	CASSSDRVHEQYF	TGTGCCAGCAGCTCCGACAGGGTCCACGAGCAGTACTTC
NA	TRBV9	17	TRBJ2-1	NA	CASSPRGGMSSYNEQFF	TGTGCCAGCAGCCCGAGGGGCGGGATGAGCTCCTACAATGAGCAGTTCTTC
NA	TRBV7-9	12	TRBJ1-1	NA	CASSLEAGRAFF	TGTGCCAGCAGCTTAGAGGCCGGGCGGGCTTTCTTT
NA	TRBV28	16	TRBJ2-5	TRBD1	CASSLRTGGVSETQYF	TGTGCCAGCAGTTTAAGGACAGGGGGTGTCTCAGAGACCCAGTACTTC
NA	TRBV5-4	15	TRBJ1-1	NA	CASSFEEGMNTEAFF	TGTGCCAGCAGCTTTGAGGAGGGAATGAACACTGAAGCTTTCTTT
many	TRBV7-8	13	TRBJ2-7	TRBD1	CASSRGPTYEQYF	TGTGCCAGCAGCAGGGGGCCAACCTACGAGCAGTACTTC
NA	TRBV7-6	13	TRBJ2-3	NA	CANSLSVGDTQYF	TGTGCCAACAGCTTATCGGTCGGGGATACGCAGTATTTT
NA	TRBV28	12	TRBJ1-1	NA	CASSLRTEGAFF	TGTGCCAGCAGTTTAAGAACGGAGGGAGCTTTCTTT
few	TRBV5-1	13	TRBJ1-1	NA	CASRGLGYAEAFF	TGCGCCAGCAGGGGTTTAGGCTACGCTGAAGCTTTCTTT
few	TRBV5-6	15	TRBJ2-1	NA	CASSLAGFSYNEQFF	TGTGCCAGCAGCTTGGCTGGGTTTTCCTACAATGAGCAGTTCTTC
NA	TRBV14	14	TRBJ2-5	NA	CASSLIYPPETQYF	TGTGCCAGCAGCCTAATATACCCTCCGGAGACCCAGTACTTC
NA	TRBV27	15	TRBJ1-2	NA	CASSPTGRRTDGYTF	TGTGCCAGCAGTCCTACAGGGCGTCGTACGGATGGCTACACCTTC
many	TRBV11-2	16	TRBJ2-5	NA	CASSPSWGAGGETQYF	TGTGCCAGCAGCCCATCCTGGGGAGCCGGCGGGGAGACCCAGTACTTC
few	TRBV25-1	15	TRBJ2-5	TRBD1	CASSEYRAGGLTQYF	TGTGCCAGCAGTGAATATAGGGCAGGGGGCTTGACCCAGTACTTC
few	TRBV27	15	TRBJ2-5	TRBD1	CASRIGTGSQETQYF	TGTGCCAGCCGAATTGGGACAGGTAGCCAAGAGACCCAGTACTTC
few	TRBV20-1	17	TRBJ2-1	TRBD2	CSAWGEAGGFSYNEQFF	TGCAGTGCCTGGGGTGAAGCGGGAGGTTTCTCCTACAATGAGCAGTTCTTC
NA	TRBV27	13	TRBJ2-7	NA	CASSPGGGFEQYF	TGTGCCAGCAGTCCCGGAGGGGGCTTCGAGCAGTACTTC
NA	TRBV12-5	16	TRBJ2-3	TRBD1	CASGGPDRESTDTQYF	TGTGCTAGTGGTGGGCCGGACAGGGAAAGCACAGATACGCAGTATTTT
NA	TRBV10-3	13	TRBJ2-1	NA	CAIRDSQTNEQFF	TGTGCCATCCGGGACTCACAGACGAATGAGCAGTTCTTC
once	TRBV27	13	TRBJ1-6	NA	CASSLGGGSPLHF	TGTGCCAGCAGCTTAGGTGGGGGTTCACCCCTCCACTTT
NA	TRBV6-2/TRBV6-3	14	TRBJ2-7	NA	CASNDQRRRYEQYF	TGTGCCAGCAACGACCAGCGGAGACGATACGAGCAGTACTTC
many	TRBV7-8	14	TRBJ2-5	NA	CASSLAIGGETQYF	TGTGCCAGCAGCTTAGCGATCGGGGGAGAGACCCAGTACTTC
NA	TRBV4-1	19	TRBJ1-5	TRBD1	CASSQDGGTGKSANQPQHF	TGCGCCAGCAGCCAAGATGGAGGGACAGGGAAGAGCGCGAATCAGCCCCAGCATTTT
NA	TRBV19	15	TRBJ2-5	NA	CATSRDFRVGETQYF	TGTGCCACTTCCCGGGATTTCAGGGTCGGGGAGACCCAGTACTTC
NA	TRBV12-5	15	TRBJ2-1	NA	CASGLGGTSYNEQFF	TGTGCTAGTGGTTTGGGTGGGACCTCCTACAATGAGCAGTTCTTC
NA	TRBV11-1	20	TRBJ2-3	TRBD2	CASSLGGTGGSTGPTDTQYF	TGTGCCAGCAGCTTAGGAGGGACGGGCGGGAGTACCGGCCCCACAGATACGCAGTATTTT
few	TRBV29-1	12	TRBJ2-1	NA	CSQRGSYNEQFF	TGCAGCCAACGGGGCTCCTACAATGAGCAGTTCTTC
many	TRBV7-9	13	TRBJ1-4	NA	CASSLEGRGKLFF	TGTGCCAGCAGCTTAGAAGGGAGAGGAAAACTGTTTTTT
NA	TRBV15	15	TRBJ2-7	TRBD1	CATSHSGTGSYEQYF	TGTGCCACCAGCCACTCCGGGACAGGATCCTACGAGCAGTACTTC
many	TRBV7-2	12	TRBJ2-3	NA	CASSLMGDTQYF	TGTGCCAGCAGCTTAATGGGGGATACGCAGTATTTT
few	TRBV12-3/TRBV12-4	14	TRBJ2-3	NA	CASTWGSPTDTQYF	TGTGCCAGCACCTGGGGGTCACCCACAGATACGCAGTATTTT
NA	TRBV28	15	TRBJ2-3	TRBD1	CASSPHGTGTDTQYF	TGTGCCAGCAGTCCCCATGGGACAGGGACAGATACGCAGTATTTT
few	TRBV6-1	16	TRBJ2-5	TRBD1	CASNLGGTGDQETQYF	TGTGCCAGCAATTTGGGAGGGACAGGGGACCAAGAGACCCAGTACTTC
few	TRBV2	15	TRBJ2-1	NA	CASTAGNPNYNEQFF	TGTGCCAGCACAGCGGGCAACCCCAACTACAATGAGCAGTTCTTC
many	TRBV4-3	12	TRBJ1-1	NA	CASSRAVGEAFF	TGCGCCAGCAGCCGGGCCGTGGGTGAAGCTTTCTTT
NA	TRBV7-2	12	TRBJ1-1	NA	CASCEGNTEAFF	TGTGCCAGCTGCGAGGGGAACACTGAAGCTTTCTTT
many	TRBV20-1	20	TRBJ2-4	TRBD2	CSATRGLADSMILAKNIQYF	TGCAGTGCTACCCGGGGACTAGCGGATTCAATGATCCTAGCCAAAAACATTCAGTACTTC
few	TRBV5-1	14	TRBJ2-7	NA	CATRAGPSSYEQYF	TGCGCCACCCGGGCGGGGCCCAGCTCCTACGAGCAGTACTTC
NA	TRBV6-2/TRBV6-3	14	TRBJ1-2	TRBD1	CASGDRGQIYGYTF	TGTGCCAGCGGTGACAGGGGGCAGATCTATGGCTACACCTTC
many	TRBV28	16	TRBJ1-2	NA	CASSSSGRYLKDGYTF	TGTGCCAGCAGTTCTAGTGGCAGGTATCTAAAAGATGGCTACACCTTC
many	TRBV5-5	16	TRBJ1-1	TRBD1	CASSAIRDSSNTEAFF	TGTGCCAGCAGCGCAATCCGGGACAGCTCGAACACTGAAGCTTTCTTT
many	TRBV19	17	TRBJ2-1	TRBD2	CASSIGGGLAGYNEQFF	TGTGCCAGTAGTATAGGGGGGGGACTAGCGGGCTACAATGAGCAGTTCTTC
once	TRBV7-1	12	TRBJ2-1	NA	CASSDVGVEQFF	TGTGCCAGCAGCGACGTTGGGGTTGAGCAGTTCTTC
few	TRBV7-9	15	TRBJ2-6	NA	CASSSEGVRANVLTF	TGTGCCAGCAGCTCGGAGGGGGTCAGAGCCAACGTCCTGACTTTC
few	TRBV7-6	13	TRBJ2-7	NA	CASSAGYRYEQYF	TGTGCCAGCAGTGCCGGATACCGCTACGAGCAGTACTTC
NA	TRBV6-4	15	TRBJ2-1	TRBD1	CASRTDRGVNNEQFF	TGTGCCAGCAGAACGGACAGGGGTGTAAACAATGAGCAGTTCTTC
NA	TRBV5-8	16	TRBJ2-5	TRBD1	CASSLARHRGRETQYF	TGTGCCAGCAGCTTGGCCCGACACAGGGGGCGGGAGACCCAGTACTTC
NA	TRBV6-1	14	TRBJ1-5	TRBD1	CASSNRQGNQPQHF	TGTGCCAGCAGTAATAGACAGGGGAATCAGCCCCAGCATTTT
NA	TRBV20-1	15	TRBJ2-5	NA	CSASMWQAAGETQYF	TGCAGTGCTAGTATGTGGCAGGCGGCAGGGGAGACCCAGTACTTC
few	TRBV7-9	12	TRBJ1-6	NA	CASSLVNSPLHF	TGTGCCAGCAGCTTAGTTAATTCACCCCTCCACTTT